This TCR beta chain was obtained from a study of blood T cell repertoires in COVID-19. The protocol was immunoSEQ multiplex PCR, while the TCRdb copy is restricted to in-frame clones and leaves out a portion. The table has hundreds of thousands of clones, approximately 87% seen once; the top ten hold 3% to 3.5%. V trimming: 1 base; J trimming: 4 bases; junction bases outside the gene matches: 9. The CDR3 consists of 16 residues. Germline-derived CDR1 and CDR2 are SGHDN and FVKESK. The material sequenced was PBMCs or T cells enriched from blood (not recorded which). This clonotype originated in a woman in her forties or fifties in a cohort exposed to, infected with or recovered from COVID-19 (not recorded which). This chain links TRBV14 with TRBJ2-5, with 7 bases that match TRBD2. CDR3: CASSQANGGRGETQYF. CDR3 in DNA: TGTGCCAGCAGCCAAGCCAACGGAGGGAGGGGAGAGACCCAGTACTTC.